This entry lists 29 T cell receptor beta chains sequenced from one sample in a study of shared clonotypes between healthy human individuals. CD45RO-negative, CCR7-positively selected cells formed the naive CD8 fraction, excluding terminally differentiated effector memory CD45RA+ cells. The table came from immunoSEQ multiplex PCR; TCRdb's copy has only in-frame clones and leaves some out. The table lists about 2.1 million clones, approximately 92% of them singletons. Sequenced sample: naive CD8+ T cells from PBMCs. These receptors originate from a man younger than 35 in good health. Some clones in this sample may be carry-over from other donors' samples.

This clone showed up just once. In DNA form, the CDR3 reads TGTGCCAGCAGATCGGGACAGACTATTGCAACTAATGAAAAACTGTTTTTT. Protein product: CASRSGQTIATNEKLFF. The chain combines TRBV2 with TRBJ1-4, with 7 bases matching TRBD1. With V trimmed by 6 bases and J by 0 bases, 10 bases remained unmatched. The germline V gene encodes CDR1 SNHLY and CDR2 FYNNEI. The CDR3 covers 17 residues.

The CDR3 region is CASSVTSGSADTQYF. DNA of the CDR3: TGCGCCAGCAGTGTCACTAGCGGGAGTGCAGATACGCAGTATTTT. The genes are TRBV10-1 and TRBJ2-3; 11 nucleotides match TRBD2. The CDR3 extends over 15 amino acids. V lost 4 bases and J lost 4; bases outside the gene matches: 4. The germline gives CDR1 WNHNN, CDR2 SYGVQD (reference sequence).

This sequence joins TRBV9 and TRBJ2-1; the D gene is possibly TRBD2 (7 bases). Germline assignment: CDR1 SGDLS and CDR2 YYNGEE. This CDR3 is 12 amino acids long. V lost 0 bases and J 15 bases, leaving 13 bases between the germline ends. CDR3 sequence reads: CASSVGGGLPFF. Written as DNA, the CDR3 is TGTGCCAGCAGCGTAGGGGGGGGCCTCCCGTTCTTC.

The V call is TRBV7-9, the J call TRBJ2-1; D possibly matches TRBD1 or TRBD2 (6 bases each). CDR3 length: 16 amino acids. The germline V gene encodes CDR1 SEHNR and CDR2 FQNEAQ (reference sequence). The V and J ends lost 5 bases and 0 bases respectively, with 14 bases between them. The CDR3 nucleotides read TGTGCCAGCAGCCGGGGGCGGGACCCCTCCTACAATGAGCAGTTCTTC. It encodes CASSRGRDPSYNEQFF.

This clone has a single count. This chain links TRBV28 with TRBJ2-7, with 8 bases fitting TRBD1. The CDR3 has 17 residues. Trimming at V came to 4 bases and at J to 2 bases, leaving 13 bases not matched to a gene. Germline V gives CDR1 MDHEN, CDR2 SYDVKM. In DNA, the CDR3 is TGTGCCAGCAGTTCATCATTAGGGACAGGCCTGACCTACGAGCAGTACTTC. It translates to CASSSSLGTGLTYEQYF.

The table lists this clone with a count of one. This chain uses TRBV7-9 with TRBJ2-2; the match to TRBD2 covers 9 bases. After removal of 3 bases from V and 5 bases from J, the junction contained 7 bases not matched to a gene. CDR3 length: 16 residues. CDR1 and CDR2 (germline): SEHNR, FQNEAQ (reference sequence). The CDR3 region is CASSFPRLAETGELFF. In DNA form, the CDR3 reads TGTGCCAGCAGCTTTCCCAGACTAGCGGAGACCGGGGAGCTGTTTTTT.

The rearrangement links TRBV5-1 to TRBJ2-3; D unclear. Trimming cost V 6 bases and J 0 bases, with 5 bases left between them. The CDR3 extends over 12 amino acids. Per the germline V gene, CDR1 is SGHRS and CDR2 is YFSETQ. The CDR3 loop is CASKNSTDTQYF. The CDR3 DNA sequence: TGCGCCAGCAAAAATAGCACAGATACGCAGTATTTT.

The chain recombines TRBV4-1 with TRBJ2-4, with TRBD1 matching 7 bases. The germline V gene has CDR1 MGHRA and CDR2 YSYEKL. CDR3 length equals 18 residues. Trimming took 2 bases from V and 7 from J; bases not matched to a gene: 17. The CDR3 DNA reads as TGCGCCAGCAGCCAAATAGTAGCCGGCCCGGGACAGTGGAACATTCAGTACTTC. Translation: CASSQIVAGPGQWNIQYF.

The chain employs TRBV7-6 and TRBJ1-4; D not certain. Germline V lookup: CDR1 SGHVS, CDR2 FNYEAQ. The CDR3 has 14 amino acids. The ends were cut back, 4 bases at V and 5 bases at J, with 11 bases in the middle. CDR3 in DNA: TGTGCCAGCAGCTCAACGGATCTAAATGAAAAACTGTTTTTT. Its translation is CASSSTDLNEKLFF.

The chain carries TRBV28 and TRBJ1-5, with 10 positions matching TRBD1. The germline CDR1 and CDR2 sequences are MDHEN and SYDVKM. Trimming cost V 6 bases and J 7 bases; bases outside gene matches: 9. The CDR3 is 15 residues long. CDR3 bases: TGTGCCAGCAGGGACTTGACAGGGGGCGACCAGCCCCAGCATTTT. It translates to CASRDLTGGDQPQHF.

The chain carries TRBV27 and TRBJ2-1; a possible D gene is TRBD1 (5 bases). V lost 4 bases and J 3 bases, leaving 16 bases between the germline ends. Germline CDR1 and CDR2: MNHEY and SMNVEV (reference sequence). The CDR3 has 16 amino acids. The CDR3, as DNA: TGTGCCAGCAGTTATTTACGGCAGGGTTTCTACAATGAGCAGTTCTTC. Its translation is CASSYLRQGFYNEQFF.

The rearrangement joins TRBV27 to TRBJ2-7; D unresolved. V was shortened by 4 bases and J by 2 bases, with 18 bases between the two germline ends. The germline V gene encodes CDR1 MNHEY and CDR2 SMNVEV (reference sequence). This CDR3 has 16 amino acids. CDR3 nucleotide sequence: TGTGCCAGCAGTTGGGCTCCCCTATTCGTGCCCTACGAGCAGTACTTC. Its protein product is CASSWAPLFVPYEQYF.

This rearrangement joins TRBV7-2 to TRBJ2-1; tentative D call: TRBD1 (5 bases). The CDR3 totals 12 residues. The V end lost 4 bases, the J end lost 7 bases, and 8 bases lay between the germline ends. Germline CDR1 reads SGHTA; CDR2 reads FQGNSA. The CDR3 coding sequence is TGTGCCAGCAGCTATCCAGGGAATGAGCAGTTCTTC. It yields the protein CASSYPGNEQFF.

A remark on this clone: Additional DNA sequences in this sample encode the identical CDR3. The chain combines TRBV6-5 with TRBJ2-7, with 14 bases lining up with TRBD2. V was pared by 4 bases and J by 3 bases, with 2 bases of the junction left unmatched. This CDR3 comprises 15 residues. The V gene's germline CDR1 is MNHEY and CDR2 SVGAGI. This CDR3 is CASSSGLAGVYEQYF. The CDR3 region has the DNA TGTGCCAGCAGTTCGGGACTAGCGGGAGTCTACGAGCAGTACTTC.

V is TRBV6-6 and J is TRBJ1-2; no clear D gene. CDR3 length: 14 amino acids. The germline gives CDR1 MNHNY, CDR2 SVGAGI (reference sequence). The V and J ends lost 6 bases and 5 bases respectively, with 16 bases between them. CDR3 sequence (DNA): TGTGCCAGCAGGGAGGTAGGGTTTGAGTATGGCTACACCTTC. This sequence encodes CASREVGFEYGYTF.

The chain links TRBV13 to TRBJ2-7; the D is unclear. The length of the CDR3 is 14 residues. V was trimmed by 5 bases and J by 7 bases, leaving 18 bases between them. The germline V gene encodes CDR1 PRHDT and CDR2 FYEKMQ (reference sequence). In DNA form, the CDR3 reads TGTGCCAGCAGCCAAAGAAGGACCCTGGAGGAGCAGTACTTC. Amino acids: CASSQRRTLEEQYF. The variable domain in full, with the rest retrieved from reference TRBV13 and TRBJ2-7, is AAGVIQSPRHLIKEKRETATLKCYPIPRHDTVYWYQQGPGQDPQFLISFYEKMQSDKGSIPDRFSAQQFSDYHSELNMSSLELGDSALYFCASSQRRTLEEQYFGPGTRLTVT.

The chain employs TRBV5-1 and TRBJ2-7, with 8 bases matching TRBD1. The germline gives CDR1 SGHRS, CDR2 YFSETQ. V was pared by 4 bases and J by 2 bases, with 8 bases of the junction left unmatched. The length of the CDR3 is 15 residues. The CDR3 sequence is CASSTDRGAPYEQYF. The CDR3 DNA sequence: TGCGCCAGCAGCACCGACAGGGGAGCCCCCTACGAGCAGTACTTC.

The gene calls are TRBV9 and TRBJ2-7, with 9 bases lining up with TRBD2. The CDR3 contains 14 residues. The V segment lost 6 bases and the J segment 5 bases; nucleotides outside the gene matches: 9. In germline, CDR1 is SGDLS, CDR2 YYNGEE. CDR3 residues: CASNAGGPMDEQYF. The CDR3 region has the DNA TGTGCCAGCAATGCGGGAGGGCCGATGGACGAGCAGTACTTC.

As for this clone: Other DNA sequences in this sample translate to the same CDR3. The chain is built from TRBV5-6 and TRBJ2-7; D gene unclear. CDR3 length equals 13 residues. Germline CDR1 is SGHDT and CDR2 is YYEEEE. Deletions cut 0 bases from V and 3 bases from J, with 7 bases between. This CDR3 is CASSLGTLYEQYF. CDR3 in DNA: TGTGCCAGCAGCTTGGGGACCCTCTACGAGCAGTACTTC.

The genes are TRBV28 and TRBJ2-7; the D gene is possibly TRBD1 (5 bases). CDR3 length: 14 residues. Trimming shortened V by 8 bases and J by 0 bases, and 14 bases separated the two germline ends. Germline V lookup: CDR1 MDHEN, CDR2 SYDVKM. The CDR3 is CASVPETDSYEQYF. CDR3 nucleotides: TGTGCCAGCGTCCCGGAGACAGACTCCTACGAGCAGTACTTC.

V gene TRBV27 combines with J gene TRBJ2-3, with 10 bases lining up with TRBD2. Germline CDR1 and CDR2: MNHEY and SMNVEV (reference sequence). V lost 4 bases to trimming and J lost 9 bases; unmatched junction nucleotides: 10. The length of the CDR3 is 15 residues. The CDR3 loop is CASSYSSGSHSTQYF. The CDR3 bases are TGTGCCAGCAGTTACTCTAGCGGGAGTCACTCAACGCAGTATTTT.

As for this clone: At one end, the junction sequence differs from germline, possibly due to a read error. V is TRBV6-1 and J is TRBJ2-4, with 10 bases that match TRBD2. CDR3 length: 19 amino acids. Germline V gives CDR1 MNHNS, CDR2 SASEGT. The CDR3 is CASREDATSGPGAKNIQYF. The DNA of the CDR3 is TGTGCCAGCAGAGAAGATGCGACTAGCGGGCCCGGAGCCAAAAACATTCAGTACTTC.

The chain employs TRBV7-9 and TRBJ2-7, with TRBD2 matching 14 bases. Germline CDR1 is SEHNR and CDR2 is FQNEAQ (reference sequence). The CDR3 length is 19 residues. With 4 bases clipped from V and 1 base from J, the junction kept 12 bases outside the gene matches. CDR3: CASSSRGLAGDLSSYEQYF. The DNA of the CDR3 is TGTGCCAGCAGCTCAAGGGGACTAGCGGGAGACCTCTCTTCCTACGAGCAGTACTTC. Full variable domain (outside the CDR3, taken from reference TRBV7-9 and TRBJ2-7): DTGVSQNPRHKITKRGQNVTFRCDPISEHNRLYWYRQTLGQGPEFLTYFQNEAQLEKSRLLSDRFSAERPKGSFSTLEIQRTEQGDSAMYLCASSSRGLAGDLSSYEQYFGPGTRLTVT.

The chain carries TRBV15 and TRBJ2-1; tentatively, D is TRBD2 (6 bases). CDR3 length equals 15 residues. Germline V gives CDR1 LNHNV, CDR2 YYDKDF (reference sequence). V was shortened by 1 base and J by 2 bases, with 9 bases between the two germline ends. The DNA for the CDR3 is TGTGCCACCAGCAGAGGCGGGGATCCCTACAATGAGCAGTTCTTC. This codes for CATSRGGDPYNEQFF.

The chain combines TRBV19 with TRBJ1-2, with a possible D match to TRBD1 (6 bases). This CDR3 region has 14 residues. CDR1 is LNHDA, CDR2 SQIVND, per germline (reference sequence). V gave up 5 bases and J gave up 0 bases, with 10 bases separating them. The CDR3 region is CASSGDNPNYGYTF. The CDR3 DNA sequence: TGTGCCAGTAGTGGGGACAACCCTAACTATGGCTACACCTTC.

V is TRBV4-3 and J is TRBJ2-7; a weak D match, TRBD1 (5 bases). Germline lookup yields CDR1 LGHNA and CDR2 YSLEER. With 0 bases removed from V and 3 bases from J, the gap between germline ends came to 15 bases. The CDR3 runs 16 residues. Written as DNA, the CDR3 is TGCGCCAGCAGCCAAGAGCGGCACAGGAAAATCTACGAGCAGTACTTC. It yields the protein CASSQERHRKIYEQYF.

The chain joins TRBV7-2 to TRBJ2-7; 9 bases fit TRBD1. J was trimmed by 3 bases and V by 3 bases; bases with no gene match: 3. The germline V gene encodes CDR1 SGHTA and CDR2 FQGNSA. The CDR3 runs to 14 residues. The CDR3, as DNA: TGTGCCAGCAGCTTTACAGGGGGCGACTACGAGCAGTACTTC. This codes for CASSFTGGDYEQYF.

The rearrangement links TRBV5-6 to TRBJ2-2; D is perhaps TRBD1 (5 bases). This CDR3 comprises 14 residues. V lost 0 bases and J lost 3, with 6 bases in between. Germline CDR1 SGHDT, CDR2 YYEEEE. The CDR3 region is CASSLVRDTGELFF. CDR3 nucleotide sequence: TGTGCCAGCAGCTTGGTCAGGGACACCGGGGAGCTGTTTTTT.

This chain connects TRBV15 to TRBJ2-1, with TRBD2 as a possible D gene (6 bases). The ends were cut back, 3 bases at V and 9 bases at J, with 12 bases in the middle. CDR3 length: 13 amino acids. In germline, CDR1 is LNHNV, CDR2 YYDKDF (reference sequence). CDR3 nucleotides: TGTGCCACCAGCAGGACTAGTCAGAGTGAGCAGTTCTTC. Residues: CATSRTSQSEQFF.